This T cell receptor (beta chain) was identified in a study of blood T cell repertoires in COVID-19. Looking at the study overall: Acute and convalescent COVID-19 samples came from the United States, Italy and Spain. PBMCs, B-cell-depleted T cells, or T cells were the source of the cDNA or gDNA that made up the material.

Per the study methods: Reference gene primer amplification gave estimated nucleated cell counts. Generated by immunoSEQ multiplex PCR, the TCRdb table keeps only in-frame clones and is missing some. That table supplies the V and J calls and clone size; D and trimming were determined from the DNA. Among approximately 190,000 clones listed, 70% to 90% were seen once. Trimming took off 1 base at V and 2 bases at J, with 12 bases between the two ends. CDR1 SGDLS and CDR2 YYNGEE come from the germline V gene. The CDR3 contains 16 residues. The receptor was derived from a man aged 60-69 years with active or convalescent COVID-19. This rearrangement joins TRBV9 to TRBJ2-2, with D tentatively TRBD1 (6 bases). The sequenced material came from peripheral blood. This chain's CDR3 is CASSVNTGINTGELFF. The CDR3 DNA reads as TGTGCCAGCAGCGTAAACACAGGGATTAACACCGGGGAGCTGTTTTTT. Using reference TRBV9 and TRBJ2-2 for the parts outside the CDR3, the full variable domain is DSGVTQTPKHLITATGQRVTLRCSPRSGDLSVYWYQQSLDQGLQFLIQYYNGEERAKGNILERFSAQQFPDLHSELNLSSLELGDSALYFCASSVNTGINTGELFFGEGSRLTVL.